These 10 T cell receptor beta chains were sequenced from one sample in a study of blood T cell repertoires in COVID-19. Data came from immunoSEQ multiplex PCR; TCRdb stores just in-frame clones and leaves some out. Of about 260,000 clones listed, about nine tenths were seen once; the top ten hold around 0.85%. Sequencing was performed on PBMCs or T cells enriched from blood (not recorded which). The receptors come from a man in his fifties who had been exposed to COVID-19.

The genes are TRBV28 and TRBJ2-3; D is possibly TRBD1 (5 bases). V was clipped by 3 bases and J by 1 base, with 8 bases between them. Per germline, CDR1 MDHEN and CDR2 SYDVKM. The CDR3 is made up of 14 amino acids. For the CDR3, the DNA is TGTGCCAGCAGTTTCTCCAGGGGCACAGATACGCAGTATTTT. Protein product: CASSFSRGTDTQYF.

The rearrangement uses TRBV5-1 and TRBJ1-2; tentatively, D is TRBD1 (5 bases). The V and J ends lost 0 bases and 4 bases respectively, with 25 bases between them. CDR1 and CDR2 from the germline V gene are SGHRS and YFSETQ. This CDR3 spans 19 amino acids. The CDR3 loop is CASSLDPGSPQVASYGYTF. CDR3 nucleotides: TGCGCCAGCAGCTTGGATCCCGGGTCCCCACAGGTTGCATCCTATGGCTACACCTTC.

This chain joins TRBV5-1 and TRBJ1-2, with 10 positions matching TRBD1. Per the germline V gene, CDR1 is SGHRS and CDR2 is YFSETQ. CDR3 size: 15 residues. V lost 1 base to trimming and J lost 2 bases; unmatched junction nucleotides: 2. The CDR3 here is CASSLSGQGNYGYTF. CDR3 DNA: TGCGCCAGCAGCTTGTCGGGACAGGGGAACTATGGCTACACCTTC.

V is TRBV4-1 and J is TRBJ2-7, with 9 bases lining up with TRBD1. The germline CDR1 and CDR2 sequences are MGHRA and YSYEKL. The CDR3 runs to 16 residues. V lost 4 bases to trimming and J lost 3 bases; unmatched junction nucleotides: 10. For the CDR3, the DNA is TGCGCCAGCAGCCGTCCCCCGGGACAGGGAGACTACGAGCAGTACTTC. Its translation: CASSRPPGQGDYEQYF.

V gene TRBV7-2 combines with J gene TRBJ2-3, with D unresolved. This CDR3 region has 13 residues. Trimming shortened V by 3 bases and J by 6 bases, and 10 bases separated the two germline ends. Germline V gene sequence: CDR1 SGHTA, CDR2 FQGNSA. The CDR3 loop is CASSFQWWDTQYF. The CDR3 nucleotides are TGTGCCAGCAGCTTCCAGTGGTGGGATACGCAGTATTTT.

The V and J genes are TRBV28 and TRBJ1-5; D is possibly TRBD1 (5 bases). This CDR3 contains 15 residues. V gave up 6 bases and J gave up 3 bases, with 15 bases separating them. Germline CDR1 MDHEN, CDR2 SYDVKM. CDR3 amino acids: CASSYRQTANQPQHF. The CDR3 DNA sequence: TGTGCCAGCAGCTACAGACAGACGGCCAATCAGCCCCAGCATTTT. Combining the CDR3 with reference TRBV28 and TRBJ1-5 gives the whole variable domain DVKVTQSSRYLVKRTGEKVFLECVQDMDHENMFWYRQDPGLGLRLIYFSYDVKMKEKGDIPEGYSVSREKKERFSLILESASTNQTSMYLCASSYRQTANQPQHFGDGTRLSIL.

The chain joins TRBV7-8 to TRBJ2-7; 7 nucleotides agree with TRBD2. CDR3 size: 14 residues. V trimming: 5 bases; J trimming: 4 bases; junction bases outside the gene matches: 8. Germline V gives CDR1 SGHVS, CDR2 FQNEAQ. The CDR3 loop is CASSLRAGPYEQYF. The CDR3, as DNA: TGTGCCAGCAGCCTGAGAGCGGGGCCATACGAGCAGTACTTC.

This clone was detected only a few times. The gene calls are TRBV9 and TRBJ2-7; 11 bases are shared with TRBD1. The germline V gene encodes CDR1 SGDLS and CDR2 YYNGEE. V lost 0 bases and J lost 4; bases outside the gene matches: 6. This CDR3 spans 16 amino acids. CDR3 residues: CASSVGGQGAFYEQYF. The CDR3 region has the DNA TGTGCCAGCAGCGTAGGAGGACAGGGGGCCTTTTACGAGCAGTACTTC.

The chain employs TRBV5-1 and TRBJ2-2; the match to TRBD1 covers 9 bases. The CDR3 is 17 residues long. V trimming: 5 bases; J trimming: 2 bases; junction bases outside the gene matches: 10. The V gene's germline CDR1 is SGHRS and CDR2 YFSETQ. CDR3 region: CASRIQGAQLNTGELFF. The CDR3 bases are TGCGCCAGCAGGATACAGGGGGCCCAACTCAACACCGGGGAGCTGTTTTTT.

This clone was observed a single time. V usage is TRBV11-2 and J usage is TRBJ2-1; D remains unclear. Trimming stripped 5 bases from V and 4 bases from J, with 12 bases between. The V gene's germline CDR1 is SGHAT and CDR2 FQNNGV. This CDR3 has 14 amino acids. CDR3 amino acids: CASSPLGLYNEQFF. The CDR3 DNA is TGTGCCAGCAGCCCCCTAGGCCTGTACAATGAGCAGTTCTTC.